This is a list of T cell receptor beta chains from one sample in a study of T cell repertoires in cytomegalovirus infection. MiXCR was run by TCRdb on the reads, yielding one entry per CDR3 protein. The data hold 400,000 to 550,000 distinct CDR3 sequences, with 10% to 12% observed a single time. Sequenced: PBMCs. The receptors derive from a human donor in good health (CMV status not recorded). Some clones in this sample may be carry-over from other donors' samples. CDR3s include the opening cysteine and the closing phenylalanine or tryptophan. D genes are given only for firm matches. Clone size is shown for a subset of rows, as once, few, many or a class of expanded clone.

CDR3 protein	CDR3 DNA	J gene	clone size	D gene	V gene
CASSIQENYGYTF	TGTGCCAGTAGTATTCAGGAGAACTATGGCTACACCTTC	TRBJ1-2	many	-	TRBV19
CASSPPGQATYEQYF	TGTGCCAGCAGCCCCCCGGGACAGGCAACCTACGAGCAGTACTTC	TRBJ2-7	many	TRBD1	TRBV11-1
CASSGSIGYGYTF	TGTGCCAGCAGTGGGAGCATCGGGTATGGCTACACCTTC	TRBJ1-2	many	-	TRBV27
CASSASGGQETQYF	TGTGCCAGTAGTGCCTCTGGGGGTCAAGAGACCCAGTACTTC	TRBJ2-5	many	-	TRBV19
CASSLGGVASTDTQYF	TGTGCCAGCAGCTTAGGAGGGGTAGCTAGCACAGATACGCAGTATTTT	TRBJ2-3	many	-	TRBV7-3
CASSLTPPGTSGTVYNEQFF	TGTGCCAGCAGCTTAACCCCACCCGGGACTAGCGGGACGGTCTACAATGAGCAGTTCTTC	TRBJ2-1	many	TRBD2	TRBV7-3
CASRREGTAANYGYTF	TGTGCCAGCCGGCGAGAGGGGACAGCCGCTAACTATGGCTACACCTTC	TRBJ1-2	many	TRBD1	TRBV10-3
CASTRTGGRVDTQYF	TGTGCCAGCACCAGGACAGGCGGGCGGGTAGATACGCAGTATTTT	TRBJ2-3	-	TRBD1	TRBV28
CASRRGGELFF	TGTGCCAGCAGGAGAGGCGGGGAGCTGTTTTTT	TRBJ2-2	many	-	TRBV2
CASSYSGLAGGTGELFF	TGTGCCAGCAGTTACTCGGGACTAGCGGGAGGAACCGGGGAGCTGTTTTTT	TRBJ2-2	many	TRBD2	TRBV6-5
CASSLMTGQDQPQHF	TGTGCCAGCAGTTTAATGACAGGGCAGGACCAGCCCCAGCATTTT	TRBJ1-5	many	TRBD1	TRBV12-3/TRBV12-4
CASTQTGNYGYTF	TGTGCCAGCACCCAGACAGGGAACTATGGCTACACCTTC	TRBJ1-2	many	TRBD1	TRBV7-9
CASTPGTSNQPQHF	TGTGCCAGTACCCCGGGCACTAGCAATCAGCCCCAGCATTTT	TRBJ1-5	-	-	TRBV19
CASSLGLGEANEKLFF	TGTGCCAGCAGCTTAGGGCTCGGGGAGGCTAATGAAAAACTGTTTTTT	TRBJ1-4	few	-	TRBV7-9
CASTPQGSFNEQYF	TGTGCCAGTACCCCCCAGGGGTCGTTTAACGAGCAGTACTTC	TRBJ2-7	few	-	TRBV19
CASSWDRTYGYTF	TGTGCCAGCAGTTGGGACAGGACCTATGGCTACACCTTC	TRBJ1-2	-	TRBD1	TRBV12-3/TRBV12-4
CASSDTGGRGDGYTF	TGTGCCAGCAGCGATACAGGGGGACGGGGTGATGGCTACACCTTC	TRBJ1-2	many	TRBD1	TRBV11-3
CSAREGGGNTEAFF	TGCAGTGCTAGAGAGGGGGGTGGGAACACTGAAGCTTTCTTT	TRBJ1-1	many	-	TRBV20-1
CASSLRHPNTEAFF	TGTGCCAGCAGTTTACGCCATCCGAACACTGAAGCTTTCTTT	TRBJ1-1	many	-	TRBV28
CASRKDISAGVAETQYF	TGTGCCAGCAGGAAAGATATCTCGGCGGGAGTCGCCGAGACCCAGTACTTC	TRBJ2-5	many	TRBD2	TRBV6-1
CASCNTGSSYEQYF	TGTGCCAGTTGTAATACAGGGTCCTCCTACGAGCAGTACTTC	TRBJ2-7	many	-	TRBV7-2
CASMVGDAISYEQYF	TGTGCCAGCATGGTGGGGGACGCCATCTCCTACGAGCAGTACTTC	TRBJ2-7	many	-	TRBV6-1
CASSLRGSGLGTSKNIQYF	TGTGCCAGTAGTCTCCGGGGTAGCGGGTTGGGGACTTCCAAAAACATTCAGTACTTC	TRBJ2-4	few	TRBD2	TRBV19
CASRIAQNEQFF	TGTGCCAGCAGAATAGCGCAAAATGAGCAGTTCTTC	TRBJ2-1	many	-	TRBV2
CASSNRLAGARTDTQYF	TGTGCCAGTAGTAACCGACTAGCGGGCGCCCGCACAGATACGCAGTATTTT	TRBJ2-3	few	TRBD2	TRBV19
CASSITQTTDTQYF	TGTGCCAGTAGTATAACCCAGACCACAGATACGCAGTATTTT	TRBJ2-3	few	-	TRBV19
CASSPGWEKLFF	TGTGCCAGCAGCCCAGGGTGGGAAAAACTGTTTTTT	TRBJ1-4	many	-	TRBV12-3/TRBV12-4
CSGRDPSGTQYF	TGCAGCGGCCGGGACCCCTCAGGGACCCAGTACTTC	TRBJ2-5	-	-	TRBV29-1
CASGSGLANNEQFF	TGCGCCAGCGGATCCGGATTGGCCAACAATGAGCAGTTCTTC	TRBJ2-1	many	-	TRBV5-1
CSAPQGGYGYTF	TGCAGTGCTCCCCAGGGGGGGTATGGCTACACCTTC	TRBJ1-2	many	TRBD1	TRBV20-1
CASSKNFGEQFF	TGTGCCAGCAGCAAGAATTTCGGTGAGCAGTTCTTC	TRBJ2-1	many	-	TRBV7-2
CASSSRTSGTDTQYF	TGTGCCAGCAGCTCCCGGACTAGCGGCACAGATACGCAGTATTTT	TRBJ2-3	many	TRBD2	TRBV5-4
CATSSVGGAGYTF	TGTGCCACTAGTAGTGTCGGGGGCGCAGGCTACACCTTC	TRBJ1-2	-	-	TRBV19
CSVRRGTGPKNIQYF	TGCAGCGTTCGCCGAGGGACAGGGCCTAAAAACATTCAGTACTTC	TRBJ2-4	-	TRBD1	TRBV29-1
CASSFGSDRGYNEQFF	TGTGCCAGCAGCTTCGGGTCGGACAGGGGCTACAATGAGCAGTTCTTC	TRBJ2-1	many	TRBD1	TRBV11-2
CASSFDRSSYEQYF	TGTGCCAGCAGTTTCGACAGGAGCTCCTACGAGCAGTACTTC	TRBJ2-7	many	-	TRBV27
CASSLPGTPEFF	TGTGCCAGCAGCTTACCCGGGACTCCGGAGTTCTTC	TRBJ2-1	many	-	TRBV5-6
CASSQGVAGGAETQYF	TGTGCCAGCAGCCAAGGGGTAGCGGGAGGGGCAGAGACCCAGTACTTC	TRBJ2-5	few	TRBD2	TRBV3-1
CASSLLTGIGTGELFF	TGCGCCAGCAGCCTACTAACAGGGATTGGCACCGGGGAGCTGTTTTTT	TRBJ2-2	many	-	TRBV5-1
CAHGGPLDEQYF	TGTGCACATGGGGGGCCTCTCGACGAGCAGTACTTC	TRBJ2-7	few	-	TRBV2
CATATGDFYGYTF	TGTGCCACCGCAACCGGGGACTTCTATGGCTACACCTTC	TRBJ1-2	many	-	TRBV28
CATAGQGLKQETQYF	TGTGCCACTGCCGGACAGGGACTAAAGCAAGAGACCCAGTACTTC	TRBJ2-5	-	-	TRBV2